The 10 T cell receptor beta chains below all came from one sample that was sequenced in a study of blood T cells in healthy people across ages. The use of a sample-barcoded 5' primer and a J-beta primer mix characterized a second PCR of roughly 6 to 11 cycles. Using its own MiXCR run on the 5' RACE reads, TCRdb lists one record per CDR3 protein. Of some 1.1 million distinct CDR3 sequences in the sample, roughly two fifths were seen once. The specimen sequenced was blood. The receptors shown here come from a man between 18 and 29 years old in good health.

This clonotype was found a few times. The genes are TRBV10-3 and TRBJ1-5; 9 bases match TRBD1. CDR1 is ENHRY, CDR2 SYGVKD, per germline. Unmatched junction bases numbered 4, after V lost 2 bases and J lost 5 bases. This CDR3 contains 15 residues. The CDR3 region is CAISEQGQGYQPQHF. The CDR3 DNA reads as TGTGCCATCAGTGAGCAGGGACAGGGTTATCAGCCCCAGCATTTT.

The chain has TRBV12-3 or TRBV12-4 and TRBJ2-4; the D is unclear. The CDR3 spans 12 residues. Trimming left V 1 base short and J 15 bases short, with 13 bases between. The CDR3 loop reads CASSLGWATMYF. In DNA, the CDR3 is TGTGCCAGCAGTTTAGGCTGGGCAACGATGTACTTC.

The rearrangement joins TRBV4-3 to TRBJ2-7; tentative D call: TRBD2 (6 bases). Per germline, CDR1 LGHNA and CDR2 YSLEER. The ends were cut back, 0 bases at V and 1 base at J, with 19 bases in the middle. The CDR3 has 18 amino acids. The CDR3 DNA is TGCGCCAGCAGCCAAGATCAACGGGGGACTCACGATTCCTACGAGCAGTACTTC. Its protein is CASSQDQRGTHDSYEQYF.

V usage is TRBV20-1 and J usage is TRBJ2-1; 8 bases map to TRBD1. In germline, CDR1 is DFQATT, CDR2 SNEGSKA (reference sequence). The CDR3 has 14 amino acids. V dropped 4 bases and J dropped 7; count of bases not matched to a gene: 9. CDR3 loop: CSATSGQGANEQFF. The CDR3 coding sequence is TGCAGTGCTACGTCGGGGCAGGGGGCGAATGAGCAGTTCTTC.

This chain uses TRBV27 with TRBJ2-5, with TRBD1 identical over 11 bases. Trimming took 0 bases from V and 4 from J; bases not matched to a gene: 4. This CDR3 comprises 16 residues. Looked up from germline, CDR1 is MNHEY and CDR2 is SMNVEV (reference sequence). The CDR3 sequence is CASSLSWTGGVETQYF. The CDR3 DNA reads as TGTGCCAGCAGTTTATCGTGGACAGGGGGCGTAGAGACCCAGTACTTC.

The chain is built from TRBV7-2 and TRBJ1-4; D is ambiguous. This CDR3 has 15 amino acids. V shed 3 bases and J shed 0 bases, with 8 bases lying between them. Germline lookup yields CDR1 SGHTA and CDR2 FQGNSA. CDR3 loop: CASSFNPTTNEKLFF. The CDR3 nucleotides are TGTGCCAGCAGCTTTAACCCAACAACTAATGAAAAACTGTTTTTT.

In this sample, this clonotype turned up a few times. The chain joins TRBV2 to TRBJ2-2; 9 nucleotides match TRBD1. This CDR3 spans 17 amino acids. The V and J ends lost 2 bases and 3 bases, in that order; junction bases with no gene match: 7. Germline CDR1 and CDR2: SNHLY and FYNNEI. The DNA of the CDR3 is TGTGCCAGCAGTGAAAGGGGGGACAGGGTTTACACCGGGGAGCTGTTTTTT. It yields the protein CASSERGDRVYTGELFF.

This chain uses TRBV20-1 with TRBJ1-1; a weak D match, TRBD1 (6 bases). V shed 1 base and J shed 0 bases, with 12 bases lying between them. Germline loops: CDR1 DFQATT, CDR2 SNEGSKA (reference sequence). The CDR3 extends over 15 amino acids. CDR3 loop: CSARVGQYMNTEAFF. In DNA form, the CDR3 reads TGCAGTGCTAGAGTCGGACAGTACATGAACACTGAAGCTTTCTTT.

J is TRBJ1-6 and V is TRBV27; possible D gene TRBD1, 6 bases. Trimming took off 6 bases at V and 4 bases at J, with 19 bases between the two ends. Germline V lookup: CDR1 MNHEY, CDR2 SMNVEV (reference sequence). The length of the CDR3 is 17 residues. The CDR3 region is CASSPTGEGLYNSPLHF. CDR3 nucleotides: TGTGCCAGCAGCCCGACAGGTGAAGGGTTATATAATTCACCCCTCCACTTT.

This clonotype was seen a handful of times. This chain connects TRBV6-5 to TRBJ1-1; 7 bases agree with TRBD1. Trimming removed 6 bases from V and 6 bases from J; junction bases left unmatched: 10. The CDR3 runs to 14 residues. The germline V gene encodes CDR1 MNHEY and CDR2 SVGAGI. The CDR3 nucleotides read TGTGCCAGCAGAGAGGACAGGTGGGGCGCTGAAGCTTTCTTT. Translated: CASREDRWGAEAFF.